Sequencing of this TCR beta chain was carried out in a study of CD8 T cells in Susac syndrome. J lost 1 base, V lost 3 bases, and 4 bases had no gene match. Germline CDR1 is KGHSH and CDR2 is LQKENI. The CDR3 has 15 amino acids. Random hexamers were used to reverse transcribe an amount of roughly 0.45 to 1 ug RNA. Each CDR3 protein gets one entry after TCRdb re-called the immunoSEQ multiplex PCR reads with MiXCR. The repertoire holds under 200,000 distinct CDR3 sequences, with around 94% as singletons. This chain joins TRBV18 and TRBJ2-5; TRBD1 aligns across 8 bases. This receptor was identified in a human donor with Susac syndrome. The sample taken for sequencing was CD4+ T cells from PBMCs. In nucleotides, the CDR3 is TGTGCCAGCTCACCTAACAGGGGGTTCCAAGAGACCCAGTACTTC. It yields the protein CASSPNRGFQETQYF.